Shown below are 20 T cell receptor beta chains from a single sample sequenced in a study of early T cells in non-severe SARS-CoV-2 infection. TCRdb re-derived calls from the 5' RACE reads in MiXCR, one entry per CDR3 protein. The table records approximately 66,000 distinct CDR3 sequences, about 12% of them present only once. Sequencing input: whole blood. Every receptor here comes from an adult who was a healthcare worker with PCR-confirmed SARS-CoV-2 infection or an uninfected control (not recorded which).

This clonotype came up a few times. This rearrangement joins TRBV29-1 to TRBJ1-1; maybe TRBD1 (5 bases). The CDR3 is 14 residues long. The germline V gene encodes CDR1 SQVTM and CDR2 ANQGSEA. The V and J ends lost 3 bases and 4 bases respectively, with 15 bases between them. This CDR3 reads CSVEKIGGGTEAFF. In DNA, the CDR3 is TGCAGCGTTGAGAAGATCGGGGGGGGCACTGAAGCTTTCTTT. Full variable domain (missing parts from reference TRBV29-1 and TRBJ1-1): SAVISQKPSRDICQRGTSLTIQCQVDSQVTMMFWYRQQPGQSLTLIATANQGSEATYESGFVIDKFPISRPNLTFSTLTVSNMSPEDSSIYLCSVEKIGGGTEAFFGQGTRLTVV.

This clonotype was counted a few times. The chain couples TRBV24-1 to TRBJ2-1; D is uncertain. The CDR3 covers 16 residues. Looked up from germline, CDR1 is KGHDR and CDR2 is SFDVKD. Trimming shortened V by 4 bases and J by 0 bases, and 12 bases separated the two germline ends. The CDR3 DNA sequence: TGTGCCACCAGTGACTCGGAGTCCAGCTCCTACAATGAGCAGTTCTTC. Amino acid sequence: CATSDSESSSYNEQFF.

The genes are TRBV19 and TRBJ2-1, with D perhaps TRBD2 (6 bases). This CDR3 comprises 15 residues. Deletions cut 4 bases from V and 0 bases from J, with 10 bases between. Germline CDR1 is LNHDA and CDR2 is SQIVND (reference sequence). The CDR3 DNA is TGTGCCAGTAGTAAGCGCGGGGTCTCCTACAATGAGCAGTTCTTC. Protein sequence: CASSKRGVSYNEQFF.

The rearrangement joins TRBV11-1 to TRBJ1-1; 7 bases match TRBD1. The J segment lost 3 bases and the V segment lost 2 bases, leaving 6 bases of the junction unmatched. Germline V lookup: CDR1 SGHAT, CDR2 FQDESV (reference sequence). The CDR3 length is 15 residues. CDR3 in amino acids: CASSLITGADTEAFF. CDR3 coding DNA: TGTGCCAGCAGCTTAATTACAGGGGCTGACACTGAAGCTTTCTTT.

In this sample, this clonotype turned up many times. The chain employs TRBV5-1 and TRBJ2-5; D remains ambiguous. Germline V lookup: CDR1 SGHRS, CDR2 YFSETQ. V lost 4 bases and J lost 0, with 4 bases in between. The CDR3 spans 12 residues. CDR3 sequence reads: CASSPDQETQYF. The CDR3 coding sequence is TGCGCCAGCAGCCCGGACCAAGAGACCCAGTACTTC.

In its sample, this clonotype was seen many times. The chain employs TRBV29-1 and TRBJ2-4; D gene ambiguous. Trimming cost V 3 bases and J 0 bases, with 6 bases left between them. Germline CDR1 reads SQVTM; CDR2 reads ANQGSEA. The CDR3 length is 13 residues. CDR3 in amino acids: CSVEGLAKNIQYF. CDR3 in DNA: TGCAGCGTTGAGGGTCTAGCCAAAAACATTCAGTACTTC.

This clonotype has ten or more counts. This chain uses TRBV29-1 with TRBJ1-3; D is uncertain. CDR3 length: 10 residues. Germline assignment: CDR1 SQVTM and CDR2 ANQGSEA. V dropped 7 bases and J dropped 6 bases, with 7 bases sitting between them. CDR3 in amino acids: CSAGENTIYF. The CDR3 region has the DNA TGCAGCGCTGGCGAAAACACCATATATTTT.

The gene calls are TRBV30 and TRBJ1-5, with a weak D call TRBD1 (6 bases). Between the trimmed V and J ends, which lost 2 bases and 7 bases, there was a span of 12 bases. The CDR3 is made up of 13 amino acids. The germline CDR1 and CDR2 sequences are GTSNPN and SVGIG (reference sequence). The CDR3 sequence: CAWSTGILQPQHF. Written as DNA, the CDR3 is TGTGCCTGGAGTACAGGGATCCTCCAGCCCCAGCATTTT. Supplemented by reference TRBV30 and TRBJ1-5, the full variable domain reads SQTIHQWPATLVQPVGSPLSLECTVEGTSNPNLYWYRQAAGRGLQLLFYSVGIGQISSEVPQNLSASRPQDRQFILSSKKLLLSDSGFYLCAWSTGILQPQHFGDGTRLSIL.

This clonotype was found many times. This chain uses TRBV6-1 with TRBJ2-1, with a weak D call TRBD1 (5 bases). From germline, CDR1 is MNHNS and CDR2 SASEGT. Trimming stripped 5 bases from V and 2 bases from J, with 10 bases between. CDR3 length: 14 residues. DNA of the CDR3: TGTGCCAGCAGTTCAAGGGGTACCTACAATGAGCAGTTCTTC. Amino acids: CASSSRGTYNEQFF.

This clonotype was counted many times. The rearrangement links TRBV7-2 to TRBJ2-2; no firm D call. CDR3 length: 14 amino acids. The V gene's germline CDR1 is SGHTA and CDR2 FQGNSA. V lost 3 bases to trimming and J lost 6 bases, with 11 bases between them. CDR3 protein: CASSFMSVAGELFF. Here the CDR3 DNA reads TGTGCCAGCAGCTTCATGAGTGTGGCCGGGGAGCTGTTTTTT. Filled out from reference TRBV7-2 and TRBJ2-2, the complete variable domain reads GAGVSQSPSNKVTEKGKDVELRCDPISGHTALYWYRQSLGQGLEFLIYFQGNSAPDKSGLPSDRFSAERTGGSVSTLTIQRTQQEDSAVYLCASSFMSVAGELFFGEGSRLTVL.

This clonotype was counted many times. The chain combines TRBV12-3 or TRBV12-4 with TRBJ2-3, with 9 nucleotides matching TRBD2. The CDR3 spans 18 residues. V shed 3 bases and J 0 bases; nucleotides not matched to a gene: 10. This CDR3 reads CASSFKRGEFISTDTQYF. The CDR3 region has the DNA TGTGCCAGCAGTTTCAAGCGGGGGGAATTTATTAGCACAGATACGCAGTATTTT.

This clonotype was recorded many times. J is TRBJ2-7 and V is TRBV21-1. TRBV21-1 is flagged as a pseudogene. The CDR3 has 14 amino acids. This chain's CDR3 is CASSQLRPRPEQYF. The DNA of the CDR3 is TGTGCCAGCAGCCAGTTGAGGCCTAGGCCCGAGCAGTACTTC.

This clonotype was found many times. The V call is TRBV27, the J call TRBJ2-7; 13 bases line up with TRBD2. CDR3 length: 15 residues. The V segment lost 6 bases and the J segment 0 bases; nucleotides outside the gene matches: 2. The germline V gene encodes CDR1 MNHEY and CDR2 SMNVEV (reference sequence). The CDR3 DNA follows: TGTGCCAGCAGGTGGACTAGCGGGAGCTCCTACGAGCAGTACTTC. Amino acid sequence: CASRWTSGSSYEQYF.

The sample holds many counts of this clonotype. The chain employs TRBV2 and TRBJ1-5; tentatively, D is TRBD1 (6 bases). The length of the CDR3 is 13 residues. Trimming took off 7 bases at V and 3 bases at J, with 10 bases between the two ends. The V gene's germline CDR1 is SNHLY and CDR2 FYNNEI. The DNA for the CDR3 is TGTGCCAGCAAGAGGGACACCAATCAGCCCCAGCATTTT. As protein: CASKRDTNQPQHF.

This clonotype has only a few counts. The rearrangement joins TRBV18 to TRBJ2-2, with 9 bases identical to TRBD1. J was trimmed by 5 bases and V by 5 bases; bases with no gene match: 9. The length of the CDR3 is 16 residues. Germline lookup yields CDR1 KGHSH and CDR2 LQKENI. The DNA of the CDR3 is TGTGCCAGCTCATATTCCGGGACAGGGCCGACCGGGGAGCTGTTTTTT. Translated, it gives CASSYSGTGPTGELFF.

This clonotype was seen just once. The J gene is TRBJ1-1, the V gene TRBV7-3; D possibly corresponds to TRBD1 (5 bases). V lost 1 base and J 3 bases, leaving 15 bases between the germline ends. This CDR3 is built from 16 residues. Germline CDR1 SGHTA, CDR2 FQGTGA. The DNA of the CDR3 is TGTGCCAGCAGCTTAAAGGGGACCTCCCGGGACACTGAAGCTTTCTTT. The encoded protein is CASSLKGTSRDTEAFF. The variable domain in full, completed from reference TRBV7-3 and TRBJ1-1, reads GAGVSQTPSNKVTEKGKYVELRCDPISGHTALYWYRQSLGQGPEFLIYFQGTGAADDSGLPNDRFFAVRPEGSVSTLKIQRTERGDSAVYLCASSLKGTSRDTEAFFGQGTRLTVV.

This chain connects TRBV24-1 to TRBJ2-1; D remains unclear. The CDR3 extends over 13 amino acids. CDR1 is KGHDR, CDR2 SFDVKD, per germline. V was pared by 2 bases and J by 5 bases, with 6 bases between. The CDR3 spells CATSDSKNNEQFF. The DNA of the CDR3 is TGTGCCACCAGTGATTCAAAGAACAATGAGCAGTTCTTC.

This clonotype occurred a few times. The V gene is TRBV6-2 or TRBV6-3, the J gene TRBJ2-1; possibly TRBD2 for D (6 bases). Trimming removed 7 bases from V and 5 bases from J, with 15 bases in between. The CDR3 consists of 14 residues. Germline V gene lookup returns CDR1 MNHEY and CDR2 SVGEGT. For the CDR3, the DNA is TGTGCCAGCACCGGGAGCTTTAAGAACAATGAGCAGTTCTTC. Protein sequence: CASTGSFKNNEQFF.

This clonotype was counted ten times or more. The chain recombines TRBV18 with TRBJ2-3; tentatively, D is TRBD1 (6 bases). The CDR3 contains 13 residues. V lost 1 base and J lost 5, with 7 bases in between. The germline V gene encodes CDR1 KGHSH and CDR2 LQKENI. The CDR3 sequence is CASSPRTEDTQYF. The CDR3 coding sequence is TGTGCCAGCTCACCACGGACAGAAGATACGCAGTATTTT.

In this sample, this clonotype turned up many times. The rearrangement uses TRBV5-1 and TRBJ2-7; weak D call: TRBD2 (6 bases). CDR1 and CDR2 (germline): SGHRS, YFSETQ. Trimming pared 1 base from V and 6 bases from J, leaving 14 bases between. There are 14 residues in the CDR3. In DNA form, the CDR3 reads TGCGCCAGCAGCTTGACAGCCGGGGGTGGCGAGCAGTACTTC. Encoded protein: CASSLTAGGGEQYF.